The entry below gives a single TCR beta chain sequence along with its context. The assay was immunoSEQ multiplex PCR, and TCRdb's table has in-frame clones only and misses some. Altogether about 81,000 clones are present, more than 75% being singletons, with the ten largest covering 0.45% to 0.6%. This entry comes from a study of OX40 agonist ivuxolimab in advanced cancers. V was cut by 5 bases and J by 3 bases, with 11 bases left in between. The CDR3 is 14 residues long. The germline V gene has CDR1 MNHEY and CDR2 SVGAGI. The TCR was taken from an adult with an advanced solid tumor such as melanoma, head and neck, liver or kidney cancer. The sequencing used CD4+ or CD8+ T cells sorted from blood, collected in a trial of the OX40 agonist ivuxolimab. This sequence joins TRBV6-5 and TRBJ1-5; D ambiguous. As DNA, the CDR3 is TGTGCCAGCAGTCGGACGGGAAACAATCAGCCCCAGCATTTT. Amino acid sequence: CASSRTGNNQPQHF.